This T cell receptor beta chain was sequenced for a study of blood T cell repertoires in COVID-19 (dated by TCRdb to 2019 to 2021). About the investigation overall: The collaborator samples originated in the United States, Italy and Spain and spanned the acute and convalescent phases of COVID-19. The material from the prospective study consisted of cDNA or gDNA derived from T cells, B-cell-depleted T cells, or PBMCs. The dataset comprised deeply sampled blood TCRbeta repertoires from subjects exposed to, actively infected with, or recovered from COVID-19. A freely available public database, intended as a resource for researchers studying the immune response to SARS-CoV-2, is where the repertoires were released. Samples came from the ongoing ImmuneRACE study (first 160 participants) plus 1,254 subjects from 6 global collaborators. Sample metadata almost always included a de-identified subject ID, COVID-19 status, age in years and sex. Where available, HLA class I and class II types were obtained from metadata supplied by the sample provider rather than from assay-based typing. What the authors observed across the whole study: The amount of clinical and demographic metadata varied by source and participant and was provided uncurated.

TCRbeta CDR3 regions were amplified from genomic DNA using the immunoSEQ Assay, a bias-controlled multiplex PCR. The paper's data handling went like this. Within the assay, amplification of reference gene primers was used to estimate how many nucleated cells each sample contained. Sequence reads were collapsed and filtered to measure the absolute abundance of every unique TCRbeta CDR3 rearrangement. For each sample, productive Simpson clonality was calculated as the square root of Simpson's diversity index across productive rearrangements. This is the immuneACCESS table as TCRdb keeps it, with only in-frame sequences that have V and J called. A part of the clones is gone; compared with another copy, unresolved V genes explain less than half, and the rest is unexplained. V and J calls and clone size are copied from that table; D and trimming were computed from the DNA. The sample has approximately 100,000 clones on record, roughly 92% of them singletons. More than 5.5% of the sample goes to the ten largest clones.

The collaborating institutions used their own protocols to collect whole blood in K2EDTA tubes. For TCRbeta analysis, collaborators shipped samples in one of three forms: frozen whole blood, isolated PBMCs, or DNA extracted from either of those sample types. Regarding this clone: Its cognate antigen has yet to be identified. Qualities for individual bases were not recorded, and no much larger clone is one base off.

V is trimmed back by 1 base and J by 2 bases, and the junction contains 5 bases that no gene match accounts for. The CDR1 and CDR2 encoded by the germline V gene are SGHAT and FQNNGV. The CDR3 measures 16 amino acids from cysteine to phenylalanine. The read is trimmed to its CDR3 DNA, 48 bases read in frame from base 1. Source material: peripheral blood. The V and J genes are TRBV11-2 and TRBJ2-1; the junction holds 7 bases that match TRBD2. The origin of this receptor is a man in his 70s with acute or convalescent COVID-19. Read as DNA, the sequence is TGTGCCAGCAGCTTAGGAAGACTAGCAGCCTACAATGAGCAGTTCTTC. Its translation reads: CASSLGRLAAYNEQFF.